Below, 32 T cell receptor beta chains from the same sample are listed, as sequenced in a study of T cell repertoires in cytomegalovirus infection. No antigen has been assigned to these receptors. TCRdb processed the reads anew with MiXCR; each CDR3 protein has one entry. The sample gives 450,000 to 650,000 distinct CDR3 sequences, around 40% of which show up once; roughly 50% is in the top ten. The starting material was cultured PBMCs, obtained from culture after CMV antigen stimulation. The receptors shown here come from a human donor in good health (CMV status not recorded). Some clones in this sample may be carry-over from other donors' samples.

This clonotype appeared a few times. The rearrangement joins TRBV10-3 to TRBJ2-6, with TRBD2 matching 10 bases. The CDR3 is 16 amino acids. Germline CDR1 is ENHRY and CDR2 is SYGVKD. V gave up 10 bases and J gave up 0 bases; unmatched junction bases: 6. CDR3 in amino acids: CATEAGGVSGANVLTF. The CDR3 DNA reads TGTGCCACCGAAGCGGGGGGGGTCTCTGGGGCCAACGTCCTGACTTTC.

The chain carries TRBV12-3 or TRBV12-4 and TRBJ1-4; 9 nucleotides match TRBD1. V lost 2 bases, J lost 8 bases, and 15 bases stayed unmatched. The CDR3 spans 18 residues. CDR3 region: CASSLNPGQGSVGEKLFF. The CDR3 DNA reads TGTGCCAGCAGTTTAAACCCGGGACAGGGAAGTGTAGGAGAAAAACTGTTTTTT.

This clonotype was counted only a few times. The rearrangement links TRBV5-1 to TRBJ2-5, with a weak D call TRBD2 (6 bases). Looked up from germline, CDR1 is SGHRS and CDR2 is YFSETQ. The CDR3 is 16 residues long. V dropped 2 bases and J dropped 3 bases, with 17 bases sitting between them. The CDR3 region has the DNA TGCGCCAGCAGCTTCCGCCAGGGCGGGGAGGAAGAGACCCAGTACTTC. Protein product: CASSFRQGGEEETQYF.

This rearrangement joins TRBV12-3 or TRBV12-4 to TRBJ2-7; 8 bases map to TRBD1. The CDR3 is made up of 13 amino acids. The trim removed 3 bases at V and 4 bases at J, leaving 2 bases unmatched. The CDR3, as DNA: TGTGCCAGCAGTTTCCGACAGGGGTACGAGCAGTACTTC. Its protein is CASSFRQGYEQYF.

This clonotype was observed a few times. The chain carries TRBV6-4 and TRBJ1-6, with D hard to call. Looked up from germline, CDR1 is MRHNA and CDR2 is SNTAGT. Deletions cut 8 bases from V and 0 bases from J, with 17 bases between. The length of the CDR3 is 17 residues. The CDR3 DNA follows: TGTGCCAGCGTTAGTGGGCACCTTCGCTCCTATAATTCACCCCTCCACTTT. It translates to CASVSGHLRSYNSPLHF.

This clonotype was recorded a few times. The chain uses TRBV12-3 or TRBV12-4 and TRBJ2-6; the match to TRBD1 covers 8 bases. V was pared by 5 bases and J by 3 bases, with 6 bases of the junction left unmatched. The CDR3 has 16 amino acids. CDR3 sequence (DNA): TGTGCCAGCAGTCCCCAGGGGGCTTTTGGGGCCAACGTCCTGACTTTC. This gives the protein CASSPQGAFGANVLTF.

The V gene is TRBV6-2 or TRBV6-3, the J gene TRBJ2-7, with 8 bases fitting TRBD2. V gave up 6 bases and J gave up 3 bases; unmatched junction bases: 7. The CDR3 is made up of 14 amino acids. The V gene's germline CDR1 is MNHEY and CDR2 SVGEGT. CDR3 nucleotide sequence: TGTGCCAGCAGACGCTTAGCGGGAATCTACGAGCAGTACTTC. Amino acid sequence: CASRRLAGIYEQYF.

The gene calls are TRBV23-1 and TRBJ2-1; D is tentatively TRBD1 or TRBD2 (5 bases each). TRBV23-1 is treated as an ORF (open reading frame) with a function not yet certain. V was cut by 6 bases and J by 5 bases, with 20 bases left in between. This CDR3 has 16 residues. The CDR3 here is CASSPRVEGHHNEQFF. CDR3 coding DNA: TGCGCCAGCAGCCCCCGGGTTGAGGGGCACCACAATGAGCAGTTCTTC.

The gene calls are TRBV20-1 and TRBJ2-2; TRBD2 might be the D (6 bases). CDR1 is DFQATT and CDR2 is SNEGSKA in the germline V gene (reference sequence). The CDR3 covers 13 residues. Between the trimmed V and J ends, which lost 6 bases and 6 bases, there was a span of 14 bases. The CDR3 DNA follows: TGCAGTGCCGAAGGGACTGCCCCCGGGGAGCTGTTTTTT. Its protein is CSAEGTAPGELFF.

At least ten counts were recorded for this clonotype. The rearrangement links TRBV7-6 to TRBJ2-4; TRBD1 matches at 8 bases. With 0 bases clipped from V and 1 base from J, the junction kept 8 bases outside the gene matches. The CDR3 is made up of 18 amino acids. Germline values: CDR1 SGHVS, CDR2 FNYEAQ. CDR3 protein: CASSLAPPGGSAKNIQYF. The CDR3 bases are TGTGCCAGCAGCTTAGCCCCCCCAGGGGGCTCGGCCAAAAACATTCAGTACTTC.

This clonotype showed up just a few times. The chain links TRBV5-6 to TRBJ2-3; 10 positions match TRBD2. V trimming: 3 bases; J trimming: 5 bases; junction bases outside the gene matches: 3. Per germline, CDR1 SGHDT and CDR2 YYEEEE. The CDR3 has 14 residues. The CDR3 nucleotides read TGTGCCAGCAGCTCTCTAGCGGGAGAAGATACGCAGTATTTT. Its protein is CASSSLAGEDTQYF.

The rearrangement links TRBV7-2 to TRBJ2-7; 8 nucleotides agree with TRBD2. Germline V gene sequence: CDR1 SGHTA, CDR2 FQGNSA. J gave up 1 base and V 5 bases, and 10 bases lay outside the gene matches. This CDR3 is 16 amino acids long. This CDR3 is CASSQEARGASYEQYF. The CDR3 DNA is TGTGCCAGCAGCCAAGAGGCGCGGGGGGCGTCCTACGAGCAGTACTTC.

The CDR3 region is CASSLEAGGSEAFF. Here the CDR3 DNA reads TGTGCCAGCAGCTTAGAGGCAGGGGGCTCTGAAGCTTTCTTT. The rearrangement uses TRBV7-9 and TRBJ1-1; 8 nucleotides line up with TRBD1. Germline V gene sequence: CDR1 SEHNR, CDR2 FQNEAQ (reference sequence). The trim removed 1 base at V and 6 bases at J, leaving 4 bases unmatched. CDR3 length: 14 residues.

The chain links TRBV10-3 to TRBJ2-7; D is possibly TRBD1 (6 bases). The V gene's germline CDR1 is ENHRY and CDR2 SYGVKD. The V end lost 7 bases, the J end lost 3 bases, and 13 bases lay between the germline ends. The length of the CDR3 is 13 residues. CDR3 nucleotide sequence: TGTGCCATCACAGGGGCCACAAGCTACGAGCAGTACTTC. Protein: CAITGATSYEQYF.

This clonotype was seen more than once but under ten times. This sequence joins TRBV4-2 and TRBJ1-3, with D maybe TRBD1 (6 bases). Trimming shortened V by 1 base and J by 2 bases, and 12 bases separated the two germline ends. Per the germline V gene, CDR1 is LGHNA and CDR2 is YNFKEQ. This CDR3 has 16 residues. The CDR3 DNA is TGTGCCAGCAGCCAAGGGGGACATACCGCTGGAAACACCATATATTTT. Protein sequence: CASSQGGHTAGNTIYF.

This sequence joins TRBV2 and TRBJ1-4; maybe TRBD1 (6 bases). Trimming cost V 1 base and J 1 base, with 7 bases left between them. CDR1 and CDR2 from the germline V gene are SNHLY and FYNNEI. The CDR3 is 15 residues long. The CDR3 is CASSEEGVTNEKLFF. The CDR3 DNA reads TGTGCCAGCAGTGAAGAGGGGGTAACTAATGAAAAACTGTTTTTT.

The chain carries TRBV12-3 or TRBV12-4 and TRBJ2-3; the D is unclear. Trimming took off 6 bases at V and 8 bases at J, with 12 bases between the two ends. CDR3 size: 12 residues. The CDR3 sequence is CASSLVWGTQYF. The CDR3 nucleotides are TGTGCCAGCAGCCTGGTTTGGGGTACGCAGTATTTT.

The CDR3 sequence: CAVQGQAGELFF. In nucleotides, the CDR3 is TGTGCCGTACAGGGACAGGCCGGGGAGCTGTTTTTT. The V gene is TRBV7-9, the J gene TRBJ2-2, with 8 bases that match TRBD1. The ends lost 11 bases at V and 6 bases at J; junction bases unmatched: 5. This CDR3 has 12 amino acids. From germline, CDR1 is SEHNR and CDR2 FQNEAQ (reference sequence).

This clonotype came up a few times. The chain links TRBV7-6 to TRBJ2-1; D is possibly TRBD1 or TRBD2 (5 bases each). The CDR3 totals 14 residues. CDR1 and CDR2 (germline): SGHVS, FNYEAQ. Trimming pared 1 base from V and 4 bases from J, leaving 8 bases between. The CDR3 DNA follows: TGTGCCAGCAGCTTAGAGAGGGGATACAATGAGCAGTTCTTC. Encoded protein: CASSLERGYNEQFF.

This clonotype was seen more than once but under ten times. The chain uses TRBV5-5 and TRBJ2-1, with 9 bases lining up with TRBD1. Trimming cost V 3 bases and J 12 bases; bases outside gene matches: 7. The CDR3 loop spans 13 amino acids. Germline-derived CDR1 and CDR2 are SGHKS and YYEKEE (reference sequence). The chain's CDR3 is CASSSEQGAGQFF. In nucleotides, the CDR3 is TGTGCCAGCAGCTCTGAACAGGGGGCTGGGCAGTTCTTC.

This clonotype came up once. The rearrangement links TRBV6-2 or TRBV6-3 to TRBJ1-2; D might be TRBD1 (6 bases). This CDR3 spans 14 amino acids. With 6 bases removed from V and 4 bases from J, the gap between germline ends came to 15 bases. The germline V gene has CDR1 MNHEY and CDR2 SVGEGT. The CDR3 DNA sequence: TGTGCCAGCAGATCAGACAGGACAAGCTATGGCTACACCTTC. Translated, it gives CASRSDRTSYGYTF.

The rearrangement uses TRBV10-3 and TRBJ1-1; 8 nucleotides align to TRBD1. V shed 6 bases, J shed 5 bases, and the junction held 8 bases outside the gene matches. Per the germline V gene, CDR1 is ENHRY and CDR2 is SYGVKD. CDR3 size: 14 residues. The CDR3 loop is CAISQGQGWTEAFF. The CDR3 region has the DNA TGTGCCATCAGCCAAGGACAGGGTTGGACTGAAGCTTTCTTT.

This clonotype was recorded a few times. The chain's CDR3 is CASSLARTSGSGDTQYF. DNA for the CDR3: TGTGCCAGCAGCTTAGCAAGGACTAGCGGGAGTGGGGATACGCAGTATTTT. This sequence joins TRBV7-2 and TRBJ2-3; 13 nucleotides agree with TRBD2. From germline, CDR1 is SGHTA and CDR2 FQGNSA. This CDR3 comprises 17 residues. The V segment lost 0 bases and the J segment 6 bases; nucleotides outside the gene matches: 6.

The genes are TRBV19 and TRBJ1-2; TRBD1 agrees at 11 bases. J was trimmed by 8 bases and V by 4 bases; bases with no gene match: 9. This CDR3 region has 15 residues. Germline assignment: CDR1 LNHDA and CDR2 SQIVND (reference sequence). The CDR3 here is CASSTRTGGEKGYTF. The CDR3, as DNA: TGTGCCAGTAGTACTCGGACAGGGGGCGAGAAAGGCTACACCTTC.

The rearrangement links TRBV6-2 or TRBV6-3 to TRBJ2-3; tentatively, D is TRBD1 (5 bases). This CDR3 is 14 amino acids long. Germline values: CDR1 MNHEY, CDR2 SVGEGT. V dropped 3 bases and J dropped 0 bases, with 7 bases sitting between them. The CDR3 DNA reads TGTGCCAGCAGTTATAGGGGTAGCACAGATACGCAGTATTTT. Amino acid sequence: CASSYRGSTDTQYF.

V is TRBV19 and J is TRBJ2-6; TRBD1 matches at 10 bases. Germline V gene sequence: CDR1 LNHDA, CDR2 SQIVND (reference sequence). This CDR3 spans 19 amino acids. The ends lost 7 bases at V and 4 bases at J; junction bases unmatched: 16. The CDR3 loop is CASTPTGTGDFSGANVLTF. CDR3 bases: TGTGCCAGTACCCCTACCGGGACAGGGGACTTCTCCGGGGCCAACGTCCTGACTTTC.

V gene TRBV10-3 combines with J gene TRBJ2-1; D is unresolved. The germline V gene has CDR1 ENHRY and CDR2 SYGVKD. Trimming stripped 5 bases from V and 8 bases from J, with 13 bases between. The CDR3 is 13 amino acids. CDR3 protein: CAISTSPRDEQFF. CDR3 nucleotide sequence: TGTGCCATCAGTACCTCGCCTAGGGATGAGCAGTTCTTC.

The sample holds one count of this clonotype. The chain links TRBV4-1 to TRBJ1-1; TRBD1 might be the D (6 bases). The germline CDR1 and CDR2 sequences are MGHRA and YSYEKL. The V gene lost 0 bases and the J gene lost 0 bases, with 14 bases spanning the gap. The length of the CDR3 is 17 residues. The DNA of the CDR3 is TGCGCCAGCAGCCAAGATCCCGAGGGGGTGGTGAACACTGAAGCTTTCTTT. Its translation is CASSQDPEGVVNTEAFF.

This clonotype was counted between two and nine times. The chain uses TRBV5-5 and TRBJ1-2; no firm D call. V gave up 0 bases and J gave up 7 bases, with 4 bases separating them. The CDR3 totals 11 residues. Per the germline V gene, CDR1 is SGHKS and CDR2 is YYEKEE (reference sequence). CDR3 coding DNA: TGTGCCAGCAGCTTGGAGGTTGGCTACACCTTC. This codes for CASSLEVGYTF.

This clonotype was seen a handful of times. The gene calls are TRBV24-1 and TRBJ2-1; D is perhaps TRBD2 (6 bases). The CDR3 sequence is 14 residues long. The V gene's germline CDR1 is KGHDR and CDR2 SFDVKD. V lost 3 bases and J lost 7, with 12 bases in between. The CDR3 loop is CATSDDSGLNEQFF. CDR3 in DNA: TGTGCCACCAGTGATGATAGCGGTCTAAATGAGCAGTTCTTC.

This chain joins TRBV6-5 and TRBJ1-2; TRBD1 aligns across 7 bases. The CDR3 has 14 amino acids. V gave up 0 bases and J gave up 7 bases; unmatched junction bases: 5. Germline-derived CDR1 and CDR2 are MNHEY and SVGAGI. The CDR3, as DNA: TGTGCCAGCAGTTACTCGAGGGGGCATAGTGGCTACACCTTC. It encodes CASSYSRGHSGYTF.

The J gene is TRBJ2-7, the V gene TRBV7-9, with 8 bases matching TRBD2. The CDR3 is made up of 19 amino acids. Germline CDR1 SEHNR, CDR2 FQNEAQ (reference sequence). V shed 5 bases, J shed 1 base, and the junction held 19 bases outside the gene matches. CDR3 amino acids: CASSQDLSSGAGVSYEQYF. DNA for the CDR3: TGTGCCAGCAGCCAAGATCTTAGCTCGGGAGCGGGAGTTTCCTACGAGCAGTACTTC. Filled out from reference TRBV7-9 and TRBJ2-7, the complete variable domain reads DTGVSQNPRHKITKRGQNVTFRCDPISEHNRLYWYRQTLGQGPEFLTYFQNEAQLEKSRLLSDRFSAERPKGSFSTLEIQRTEQGDSAMYLCASSQDLSSGAGVSYEQYFGPGTRLTVT.